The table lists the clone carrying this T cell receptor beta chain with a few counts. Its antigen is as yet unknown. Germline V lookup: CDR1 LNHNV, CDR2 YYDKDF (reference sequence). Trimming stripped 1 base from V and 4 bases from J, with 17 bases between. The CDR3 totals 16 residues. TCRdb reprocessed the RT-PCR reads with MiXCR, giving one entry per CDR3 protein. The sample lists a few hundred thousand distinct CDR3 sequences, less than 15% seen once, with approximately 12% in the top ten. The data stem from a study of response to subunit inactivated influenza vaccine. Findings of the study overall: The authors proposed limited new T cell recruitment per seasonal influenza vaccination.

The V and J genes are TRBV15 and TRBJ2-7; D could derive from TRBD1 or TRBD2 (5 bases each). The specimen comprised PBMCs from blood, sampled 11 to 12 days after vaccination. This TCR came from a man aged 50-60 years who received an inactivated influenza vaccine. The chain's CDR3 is CATSRGIPGSGYEQYF. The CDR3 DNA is TGTGCCACCAGCAGAGGAATCCCAGGGAGCGGTTACGAGCAGTACTTC.